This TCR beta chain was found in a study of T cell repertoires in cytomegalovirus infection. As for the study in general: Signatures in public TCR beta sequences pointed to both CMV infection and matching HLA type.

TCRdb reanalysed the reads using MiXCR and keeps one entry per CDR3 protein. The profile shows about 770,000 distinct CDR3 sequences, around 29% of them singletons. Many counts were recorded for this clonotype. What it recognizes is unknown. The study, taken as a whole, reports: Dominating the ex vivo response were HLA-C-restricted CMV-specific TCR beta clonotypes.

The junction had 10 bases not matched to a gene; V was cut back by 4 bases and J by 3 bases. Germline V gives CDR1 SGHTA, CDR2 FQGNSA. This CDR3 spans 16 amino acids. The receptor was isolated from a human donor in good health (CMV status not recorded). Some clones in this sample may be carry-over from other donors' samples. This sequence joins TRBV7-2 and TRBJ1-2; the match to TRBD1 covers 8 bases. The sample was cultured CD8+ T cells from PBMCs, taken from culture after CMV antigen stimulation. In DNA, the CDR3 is TGTGCCAGCAGCTCACTTCCGGGACAGGAGCACTATGGCTACACCTTC. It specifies CASSSLPGQEHYGYTF.